The present T cell receptor beta chain was sequenced within a study of blood T cell repertoires in COVID-19 (dated by TCRdb to the early 2020s). For the study in its entirety: Samples covering the acute and convalescent phases of COVID-19 were provided by collaborators in the United States, Italy and Spain. The repertoires were released in a freely available public database meant as a resource for research on the immune response to SARS-CoV-2. Samples came from the ongoing ImmuneRACE study (first 160 participants) plus 1,254 subjects from 6 global collaborators. Where available, HLA class I and class II types were obtained from metadata supplied by the sample provider rather than from assay-based typing. The prospective study material was composed of cDNA or gDNA derived from T cells, B-cell-depleted T cells, or PBMCs. Sample metadata almost always included a de-identified subject ID, COVID-19 status, age in years and sex. Deeply sampled blood TCRbeta repertoires from subjects exposed to, actively infected with, or recovered from COVID-19 were included in the dataset.

Inclusive of the bounding cysteine and phenylalanine, the CDR3 is 15 residues long. CDR3 DNA is the only sequence kept; it has 45 bases, read in frame from the first base. V is cut by 0 bases and J by 4 bases, and the space between the germline ends is 11 bases. Looking up the germline V gene yields CDR1 LGHNA and CDR2 YNFKEQ. Comment on this clone: The antigen this receptor binds is unknown. Per-base qualities were not stored, and no clone one base away is much larger.

TCRbeta CDR3 regions were amplified from genomic DNA by means of the immunoSEQ Assay, a bias-controlled multiplex PCR. The study's processing was this. Nucleated cell counts per sample were estimated from amplification of reference gene primers within the assay. Sequence reads were collapsed and filtered to measure the absolute abundance of every unique TCRbeta CDR3 rearrangement. For each sample, productive Simpson clonality was calculated as the square root of Simpson's diversity index over productive rearrangements. In its TCRdb copy, this immuneACCESS table keeps in-frame sequences only and misses some clones. Where compared with another copy, unresolved V genes explain less than half of these, and the others have no known cause. For V, J and clone size, that table is used; D and trimming come from the DNA. For this sample the table gives approximately 180,000 clones, of which roughly 88% were detected only once. Clones ranked in the top ten supply approximately 16% of the sample.

In the prospective study, participants were roughly 18 to 100 years old, resided in 25 or so geographic areas of the United States, and were enrolled through a virtual design. Cohort assignment in the prospective study relied on participant-reported clinical history from a screening survey and a study questionnaire. Recovered participants in ImmuneRACE Cohort 3 were defined as having two consecutive negative NP/OP PCR tests, clearance from a healthcare professional, or resolution of symptoms. In the prospective study, mobile phlebotomists collected whole blood, serum and a nasopharyngeal or oropharyngeal swab from each participant. Over a roughly two-month period, participants in the prospective study had the option of providing additional blood draws and questionnaires. Before DNA extraction, blood samples from the prospective study were shipped at room temperature or frozen. The full study reports these points: The quantity of clinical and demographic metadata differed by source and by participant and was supplied without curation.

The sequenced sample was PBMCs or T cells enriched from blood (not recorded which). The sequence was collected from a man aged 45-65 years who had recovered from COVID-19. The chain uses TRBV4-2 and TRBJ2-3; TRBD1 is perhaps the D gene, given 5 matching bases. The DNA sequence is TGTGCCAGCAGCCAAGATCTGGAAGGGGCAGATACGCAGTATTTT. Translated, this gives CASSQDLEGADTQYF.